This record looks at one TCR beta chain sequence and its context. This entry comes from a study of blood T cell repertoires in COVID-19. Across the study: The origin of the acute and convalescent COVID-19 samples was the United States, Italy and Spain. PBMCs, B-cell-depleted T cells, or T cells provided the cDNA or gDNA that made up the material.

This CDR3 has 16 residues. Germline-derived CDR1 and CDR2 are SGHRS and YFSETQ. V was trimmed by 5 bases and J by 1 base, leaving 15 bases between them. Participants' own reports of clinical history determined their cohort assignment. TCRdb's table, derived via immunoSEQ multiplex PCR, lists solely in-frame clones and lacks some. Of approximately 360,000 clones in the sample, approximately 90% were seen once. The clonotype comes from a woman aged 30 to 39 with acute COVID-19. This rearrangement joins TRBV5-1 to TRBJ2-2; maybe TRBD1 (6 bases). Sequences were obtained from PBMCs or T cells enriched from blood (not recorded which). CDR3 nucleotides: TGCGCCAGCAGGCCCCCGGGGACACGGAACACCGGGGAGCTGTTTTTT. Amino acid sequence: CASRPPGTRNTGELFF. The variable domain in full, with the rest retrieved from reference TRBV5-1 and TRBJ2-2, is KAGVTQTPRYLIKTRGQQVTLSCSPISGHRSVSWYQQTPGQGLQFLFEYFSETQRNKGNFPGRFSGRQFSNSRSEMNVSTLELGDSALYLCASRPPGTRNTGELFFGEGSRLTVL.